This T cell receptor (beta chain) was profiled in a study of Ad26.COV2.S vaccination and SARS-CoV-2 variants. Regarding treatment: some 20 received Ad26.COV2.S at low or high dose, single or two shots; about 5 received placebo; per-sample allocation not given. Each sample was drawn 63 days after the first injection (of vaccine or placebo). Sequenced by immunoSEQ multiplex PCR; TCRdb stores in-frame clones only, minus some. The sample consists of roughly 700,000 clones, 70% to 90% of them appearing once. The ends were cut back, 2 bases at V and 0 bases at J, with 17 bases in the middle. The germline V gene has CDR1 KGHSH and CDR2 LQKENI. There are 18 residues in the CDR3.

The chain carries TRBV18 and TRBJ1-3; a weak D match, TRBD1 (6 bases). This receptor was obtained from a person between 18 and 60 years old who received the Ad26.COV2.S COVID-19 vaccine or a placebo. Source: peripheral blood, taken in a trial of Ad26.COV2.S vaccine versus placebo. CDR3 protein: CASSPFGGDTSSGNTIYF. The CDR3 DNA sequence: TGTGCCAGCTCACCATTTGGGGGGGACACCAGCTCTGGAAACACCATATATTTT.